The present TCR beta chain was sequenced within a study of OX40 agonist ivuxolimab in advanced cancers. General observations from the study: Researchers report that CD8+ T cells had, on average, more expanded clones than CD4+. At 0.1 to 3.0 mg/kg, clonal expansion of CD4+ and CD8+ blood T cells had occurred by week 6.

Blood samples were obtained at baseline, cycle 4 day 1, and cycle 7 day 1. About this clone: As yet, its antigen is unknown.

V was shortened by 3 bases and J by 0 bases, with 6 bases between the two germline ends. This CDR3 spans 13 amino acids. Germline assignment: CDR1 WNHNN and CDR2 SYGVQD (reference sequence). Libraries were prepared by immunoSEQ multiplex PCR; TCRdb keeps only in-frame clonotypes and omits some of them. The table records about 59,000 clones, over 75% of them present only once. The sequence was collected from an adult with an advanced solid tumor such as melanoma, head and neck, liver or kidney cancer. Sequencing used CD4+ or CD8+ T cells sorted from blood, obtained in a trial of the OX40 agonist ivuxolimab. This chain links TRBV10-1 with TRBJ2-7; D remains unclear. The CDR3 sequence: CASSESGSYEQYF. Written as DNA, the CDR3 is TGCGCCAGCAGTGAATCGGGCTCCTACGAGCAGTACTTC.